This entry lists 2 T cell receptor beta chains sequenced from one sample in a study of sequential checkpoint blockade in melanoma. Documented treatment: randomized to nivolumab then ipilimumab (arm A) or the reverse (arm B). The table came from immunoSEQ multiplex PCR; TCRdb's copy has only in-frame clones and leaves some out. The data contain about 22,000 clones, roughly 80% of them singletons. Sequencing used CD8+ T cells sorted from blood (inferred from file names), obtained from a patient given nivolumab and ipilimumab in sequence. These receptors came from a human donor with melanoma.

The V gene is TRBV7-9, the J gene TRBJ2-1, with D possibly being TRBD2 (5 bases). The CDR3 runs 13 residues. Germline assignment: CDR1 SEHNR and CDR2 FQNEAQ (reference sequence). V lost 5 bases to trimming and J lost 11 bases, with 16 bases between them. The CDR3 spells CASSHTSDWKQFF. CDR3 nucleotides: TGTGCCAGCAGCCACACCTCGGACTGGAAGCAGTTCTTC.

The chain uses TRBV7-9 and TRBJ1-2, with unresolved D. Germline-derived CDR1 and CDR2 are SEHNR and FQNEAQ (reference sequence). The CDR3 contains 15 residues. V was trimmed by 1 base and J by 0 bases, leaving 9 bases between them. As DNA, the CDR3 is TGTGCCAGCAGCTTAGGTAGCGTTGCTAACTATGGCTACACCTTC. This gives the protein CASSLGSVANYGYTF. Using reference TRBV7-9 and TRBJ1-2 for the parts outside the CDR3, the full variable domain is DTGVSQNPRHKITKRGQNVTFRCDPISEHNRLYWYRQTLGQGPEFLTYFQNEAQLEKSRLLSDRFSAERPKGSFSTLEIQRTEQGDSAMYLCASSLGSVANYGYTFGSGTRLTVV.